These T cell receptor beta chains were read from a single sample in a study of blood T cell repertoires in COVID-19. Clones were sequenced by immunoSEQ multiplex PCR, and TCRdb holds only the in-frame ones, with some missing. The sample contains fewer than 200,000 clones, over 75% of which appear only once. Material: peripheral blood. The origin of the receptors is a man in his forties with active or convalescent COVID-19. Both conserved end residues are part of each CDR3. A D gene is named only where the DNA matches it firmly. The size of a clone is reported for some rows only, either as once, few or many, or as a class for expanded clones.

V	J	D	size	CDR3	DNA
TRBV28	TRBJ1-2	-	-	CASRGLREGYTF	TGTGCCAGCAGGGGGCTGAGAGAGGGCTACACCTTC
TRBV20-1	TRBJ1-4	-	-	CSANTGSLFF	TGCAGTGCCAATACAGGGAGCCTGTTTTTT
TRBV28	TRBJ2-3	TRBD1	-	CASSPQGARDTQYF	TGTGCCAGCAGCCCACAGGGGGCCAGAGATACGCAGTATTTT
TRBV3-1/TRBV3-2	TRBJ1-5	-	once	CASSQHALVEGDQPQHF	TGTGCCAGCAGCCAGCACGCCCTTGTGGAGGGAGACCAGCCCCAGCATTTT
TRBV5-6	TRBJ1-2	TRBD1	-	CASSLRTGQSGYTF	TGTGCCAGCAGCTTGAGGACAGGGCAAAGCGGCTACACCTTC
TRBV7-6	TRBJ2-5	TRBD1	once	CASSLEQGEWETQYF	TGTGCCAGCAGCTTAGAACAGGGGGAATGGGAGACCCAGTACTTC
TRBV7-6	TRBJ1-4	-	few	CASSESLLISTNEKLFF	TGTGCCAGCAGCGAAAGCCTCCTAATCTCAACTAATGAAAAACTGTTTTTT
TRBV5-1	TRBJ1-2	TRBD1	-	CASGSDRGHGYTF	TGCGCCAGCGGGTCGGACAGGGGCCATGGCTACACCTTC
TRBV19	TRBJ2-3	TRBD1	once	CASSPGTGITDTQYF	TGTGCCAGTAGCCCGGGGACAGGGATCACAGATACGCAGTATTTT
TRBV19	TRBJ1-5	-	-	CASSMGRGGDQPQHF	TGTGCCAGTAGTATGGGCCGGGGAGGGGATCAGCCCCAGCATTTT
TRBV6-2/TRBV6-3	TRBJ2-3	TRBD2	-	CASSYVWSSGGWADTQYF	TGTGCCAGCAGTTACGTTTGGTCTAGCGGGGGTTGGGCAGATACGCAGTATTTT
TRBV27	TRBJ1-2	TRBD1	-	CASRPYNRGRDGYTF	TGTGCCAGCAGGCCCTATAACAGGGGGCGAGATGGCTACACCTTC
TRBV2	TRBJ1-2	-	-	CASTAETIYGYTF	TGTGCCAGTACTGCCGAGACAATCTATGGCTACACCTTC
TRBV5-8	TRBJ1-1	-	-	CASSLGGDSTEAFF	TGTGCCAGCAGCTTGGGTGGCGACAGCACTGAAGCTTTCTTT
TRBV18	TRBJ1-5	-	-	CASSFISGSGTQNQPQHF	TGTGCCAGCTCTTTTATTAGCGGAAGTGGAACGCAAAATCAGCCCCAGCATTTT
TRBV10-3	TRBJ1-6	TRBD1	-	CAISGTGESLHF	TGTGCCATCAGTGGGACAGGGGAGTCCCTCCACTTT
TRBV24-1	TRBJ2-1	TRBD1	-	CATSGTGGSYNEQFF	TGTGCCACCTCAGGGACAGGGGGCTCTTACAATGAGCAGTTCTTC
TRBV6-2/TRBV6-3	TRBJ1-4	-	few	CASSYMGGKLFF	TGTGCCAGCAGTTACATGGGAGGAAAACTGTTTTTT
TRBV19	TRBJ1-1	TRBD1	few	CASSLRTGSVNTEAFF	TGTGCCAGTAGTCTCCGGACAGGGAGTGTGAACACTGAAGCTTTCTTT
TRBV11-2	TRBJ1-1	TRBD1	-	CASSRRSGQDTEAFF	TGTGCCAGCAGCCGGAGATCGGGACAGGACACTGAAGCTTTCTTT
TRBV6-5	TRBJ2-5	TRBD1	-	CASSYFDRGGETQYF	TGTGCCAGCAGTTACTTCGACAGGGGCGGGGAGACCCAGTACTTC
TRBV30	TRBJ2-3	TRBD1	-	CAWRDRGYLRDTQYF	TGTGCCTGGAGGGACAGGGGGTATCTAAGGGATACGCAGTATTTT
TRBV30	TRBJ1-6	-	few	CAWSWRGKNSPLHF	TGTGCCTGGAGTTGGCGGGGGAAAAATTCACCCCTCCACTTT
TRBV3-1/TRBV3-2	TRBJ2-3	-	-	CASSQRGGGGSDTQYF	TGTGCCAGCAGCCAAAGGGGCGGGGGCGGATCAGATACGCAGTATTTT
TRBV5-1	TRBJ1-5	TRBD1	-	CASSVGQGGNQPQHF	TGCGCCAGCAGCGTGGGACAGGGTGGAAATCAGCCCCAGCATTTT
TRBV6-5	TRBJ2-5	TRBD1	-	CASSLSDRVRETQYF	TGTGCCAGCAGTCTCTCCGACAGGGTCCGGGAGACCCAGTACTTC
TRBV24-1	TRBJ2-3	TRBD2	-	CATSDLRAGGDTQYF	TGTGCCACCAGTGATTTAAGGGCGGGGGGGGATACGCAGTATTTT
TRBV15	TRBJ2-3	TRBD2	-	CATSRDGGEHRYAVF	TGTGCCACCAGCAGAGATGGGGGGGAGCACAGATACGCAGTATTT
TRBV5-1	TRBJ1-2	-	-	CASSSSTGTGYTF	TGCGCCAGCAGCTCGTCCACAGGGACTGGCTACACCTTC
TRBV30	TRBJ2-7	-	-	CAWSLDRPYEQYF	TGTGCCTGGAGCCTCGACAGACCCTACGAGCAGTACTTC
TRBV3-1/TRBV3-2	TRBJ2-3	TRBD1	-	CASSATGTGADTQYF	TGTGCCAGCAGTGCCACCGGGACAGGGGCAGATACGCAGTATTTT
TRBV15	TRBJ2-4	TRBD1	once	CATSREGTGKNIQYF	TGTGCCACCAGCAGAGAAGGGACAGGGAAAAACATTCAGTACTTC
TRBV7-8	TRBJ2-5	-	-	CASSVSRQGTQYF	TGTGCCAGCAGCGTGAGCAGGCAGGGGACCCAGTACTTC
TRBV5-1	TRBJ1-1	-	-	CASSSFLSGTEAFF	TGCGCCAGCAGCTCCTTTCTGAGTGGCACTGAAGCTTTCTTT
TRBV21-1	TRBJ2-7	-	few	CASSKAGDNYEQYF	TGTGCCAGCAGCAAAGCGGGGGACAACTACGAGCAGTACTTC
TRBV3-1/TRBV3-2	TRBJ2-7	-	-	CASSQERQGPYEQYF	TGTGCCAGCAGCCAAGAGAGGCAGGGTCCCTACGAGCAGTACTTC
TRBV5-6	TRBJ1-1	-	-	CASSFKGHQNTEAFF	TGTGCCAGCAGCTTCAAAGGACACCAGAACACTGAAGCTTTCTTT
TRBV7-8	TRBJ1-6	-	-	CASSPRPGDYNSPLHF	TGTGCCAGCAGTCCTCGTCCGGGAGACTATAATTCACCCCTCCACTTT
TRBV11-2	TRBJ1-1	-	-	CASSLKRGTEAFF	TGTGCCAGCAGCTTAAAAAGGGGAACTGAAGCTTTCTTT
TRBV29-1	TRBJ1-1	-	-	CSVGGRANTEAFF	TGCAGCGTTGGGGGCAGGGCGAACACTGAAGCTTTCTTT
TRBV3-1/TRBV3-2	TRBJ1-4	TRBD1	-	CASRDRAANEKLFF	TGTGCCAGCAGGGACAGGGCAGCCAATGAAAAACTGTTTTTT
TRBV5-1	TRBJ1-1	TRBD1	few	CASTWTGGIDTEAFF	TGCGCCAGCACCTGGACAGGGGGAATCGACACTGAAGCTTTCTTT
TRBV28	TRBJ1-2	-	-	CASRSILLLGGNGYTF	TGTGCCAGCAGGTCCATCTTATTGCTTGGAGGGAATGGCTACACCTTC
TRBV2	TRBJ2-1	TRBD2	-	CASSAGRGGYNEQFF	TGTGCCAGCAGTGCAGGGCGGGGGGGCTACAATGAGCAGTTCTTC
TRBV5-4	TRBJ2-3	TRBD2	-	CASSLGLTSGGLRTDTQYF	TGTGCCAGCAGCTTGGGGTTGACTAGCGGGGGCCTAAGAACAGATACGCAGTATTTT